The sequence of this TCR beta chain was determined in a study of T cell responses to AZD1222 COVID-19 vaccine. The assay was immunoSEQ multiplex PCR, and TCRdb's table has in-frame clones only and misses some. The top ten hold approximately 1.8% of the sample, which has under 150,000 clones, more than 90% seen once. V was trimmed by 7 bases and J by 4 bases, leaving 10 bases between them. This CDR3 is 12 amino acids long. Germline CDR1 MNHNY, CDR2 SVGAGI (reference sequence). The clonotype originates from an adult in good health. V and J are TRBV6-6 and TRBJ1-2; D gene uncertain. Sequenced material: peripheral blood, taken on day 0 of AZD1222 vaccination. The CDR3 is CASIEGTYGYTF. Written as DNA, the CDR3 is TGTGCCAGCATAGAAGGAACCTATGGCTACACCTTC.